Sequencing of this TCR beta chain was carried out in a study of blood T cell repertoires in COVID-19. Turning to the study itself: Sources were T cells, B-cell-depleted T cells, or PBMCs; the material itself was cDNA or gDNA.

Data came from immunoSEQ multiplex PCR; TCRdb stores just in-frame clones and leaves some out. The repertoire has roughly 240,000 clones, 70% to 90% of them found once; the top ten carry 2% to 2.5%. This clone was picked up one time. Those enrolled, adults aged roughly 18 to 100 years, came from around 24 US areas. The sequence was obtained from a woman between 40 and 50 years old with acute COVID-19. Specimen: PBMCs or T cells enriched from blood (not recorded which).

CDR3 sequence (DNA): TGTGCCAGCAGTTTGATGGGCCGAGACTACGAGCAGTACTTC. It is translated as CASSLMGRDYEQYF. This chain uses TRBV6-5 with TRBJ2-7, with D hard to call. V lost 4 bases, J lost 3 bases, and 13 bases lay in between. This CDR3 has 14 amino acids. Per the germline V gene, CDR1 is MNHEY and CDR2 is SVGAGI.